This TCR beta chain was obtained from a study of PD-1 and CTLA-4 blockade in melanoma. Method: immunoSEQ multiplex PCR; TCRdb's copy keeps in-frame clones and lacks some. The table shows approximately 33,000 clones, with around 93% occurring only once. J gave up 7 bases and V 4 bases, and 8 bases lay outside the gene matches. The germline V gene encodes CDR1 KGHDR and CDR2 SFDVKD. The CDR3 is 16 residues long. The chain recombines TRBV24-1 with TRBJ2-2; 10 nucleotides line up with TRBD1. The TCR was taken from a human donor with melanoma. Sequences were derived from CD8+ T cells from peripheral blood, sampled from a patient given anti-PD-1 treatment. CDR3 DNA sequence: TGTGCCACCAGTGACCGGACAGGGGGATGGGACGGGGAGCTGTTTTTT. This codes for CATSDRTGGWDGELFF.